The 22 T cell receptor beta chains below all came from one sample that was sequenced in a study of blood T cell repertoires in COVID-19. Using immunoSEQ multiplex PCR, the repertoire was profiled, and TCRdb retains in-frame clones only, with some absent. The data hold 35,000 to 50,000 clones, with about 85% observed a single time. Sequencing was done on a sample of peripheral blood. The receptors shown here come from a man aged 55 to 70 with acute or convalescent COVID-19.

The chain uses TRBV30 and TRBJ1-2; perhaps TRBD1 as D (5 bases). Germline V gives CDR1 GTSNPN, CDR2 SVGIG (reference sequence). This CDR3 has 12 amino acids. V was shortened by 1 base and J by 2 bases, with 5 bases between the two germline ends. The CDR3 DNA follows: TGTGCCTGGAGTGAGGGGAACTATGGCTACACCTTC. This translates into CAWSEGNYGYTF.

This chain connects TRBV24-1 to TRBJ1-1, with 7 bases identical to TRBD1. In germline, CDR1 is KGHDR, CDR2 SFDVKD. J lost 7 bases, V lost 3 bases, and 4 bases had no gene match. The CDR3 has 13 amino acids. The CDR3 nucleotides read TGTGCCACCAGTGATCCAGGACAGGTTGAAGCTTTCTTT. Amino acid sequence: CATSDPGQVEAFF.

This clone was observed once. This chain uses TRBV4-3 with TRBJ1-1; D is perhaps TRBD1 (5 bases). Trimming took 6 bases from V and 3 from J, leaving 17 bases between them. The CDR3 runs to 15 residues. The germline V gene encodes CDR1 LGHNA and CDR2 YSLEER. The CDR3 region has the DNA TGCGCCAGCAGGACCTTCCTAACAGGTGACACTGAAGCTTTCTTT. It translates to CASRTFLTGDTEAFF.

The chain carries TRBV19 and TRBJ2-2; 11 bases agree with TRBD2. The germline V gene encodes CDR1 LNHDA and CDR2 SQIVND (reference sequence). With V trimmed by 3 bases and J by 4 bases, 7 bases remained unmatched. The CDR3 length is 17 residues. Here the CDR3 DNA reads TGTGCCAGTAGTATTAGCGGGGGGGCCGTGGGCACCGGGGAGCTGTTTTTT. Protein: CASSISGGAVGTGELFF.

The CDR3: CASVPGGLSYNEQFF. CDR3 sequence (DNA): TGTGCCAGTGTCCCGGGGGGACTTTCCTACAATGAGCAGTTCTTC. V and J are TRBV19 and TRBJ2-1, with TRBD2 matching over 7 bases. Germline lookup yields CDR1 LNHDA and CDR2 SQIVND (reference sequence). The CDR3 spans 15 residues. J was trimmed by 1 base and V by 8 bases; bases with no gene match: 8.

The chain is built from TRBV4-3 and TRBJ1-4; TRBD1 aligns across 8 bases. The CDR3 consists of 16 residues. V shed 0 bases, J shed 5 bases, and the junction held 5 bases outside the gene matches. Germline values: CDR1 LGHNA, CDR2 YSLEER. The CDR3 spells CASSQDFRGRNEKLFF. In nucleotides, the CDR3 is TGCGCCAGCAGCCAAGATTTCAGGGGGCGAAATGAAAAACTGTTTTTT.

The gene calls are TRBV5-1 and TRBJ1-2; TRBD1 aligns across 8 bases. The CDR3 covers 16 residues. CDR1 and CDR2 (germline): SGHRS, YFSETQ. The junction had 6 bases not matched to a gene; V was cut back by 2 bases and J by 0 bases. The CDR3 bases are TGCGCCAGCAGCTTAATTTCGACAGGGGCTAACTATGGCTACACCTTC. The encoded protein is CASSLISTGANYGYTF.

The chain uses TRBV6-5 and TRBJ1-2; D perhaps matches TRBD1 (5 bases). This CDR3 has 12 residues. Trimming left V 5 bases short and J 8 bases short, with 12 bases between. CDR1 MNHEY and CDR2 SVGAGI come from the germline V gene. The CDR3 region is CASSTTTDGYTF. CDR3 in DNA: TGTGCCAGCAGTACTACGACAGACGGCTACACCTTC.

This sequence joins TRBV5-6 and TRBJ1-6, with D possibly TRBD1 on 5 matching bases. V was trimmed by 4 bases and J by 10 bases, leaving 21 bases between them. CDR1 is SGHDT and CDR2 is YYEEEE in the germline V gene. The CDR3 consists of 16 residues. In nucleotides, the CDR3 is TGTGCCAGCAGCGGGCGGGGACGAGGGCCAACCTCACCCCTCCACTTT. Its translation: CASSGRGRGPTSPLHF.

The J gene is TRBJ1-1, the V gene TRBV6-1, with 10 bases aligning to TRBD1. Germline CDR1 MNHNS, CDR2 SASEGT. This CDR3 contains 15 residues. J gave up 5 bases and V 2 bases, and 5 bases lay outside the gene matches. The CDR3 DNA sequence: TGTGCCAGCAGTGAATGGCGGGACAGGGGTACTGAAGCTTTCTTT. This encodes CASSEWRDRGTEAFF.

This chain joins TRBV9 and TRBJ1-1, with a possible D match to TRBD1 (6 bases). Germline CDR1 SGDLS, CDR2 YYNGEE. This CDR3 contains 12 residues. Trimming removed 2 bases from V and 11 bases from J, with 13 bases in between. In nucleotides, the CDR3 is TGTGCCAGCAGCGTGGCACAGGGTAGTGCTTTCTTT. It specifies CASSVAQGSAFF.

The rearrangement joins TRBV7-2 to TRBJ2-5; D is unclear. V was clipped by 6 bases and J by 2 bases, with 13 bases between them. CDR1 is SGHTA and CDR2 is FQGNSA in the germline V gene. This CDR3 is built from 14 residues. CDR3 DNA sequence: TGTGCCAGCAGACTCGACTCTTCACAAGAGACCCAGTACTTC. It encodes CASRLDSSQETQYF.

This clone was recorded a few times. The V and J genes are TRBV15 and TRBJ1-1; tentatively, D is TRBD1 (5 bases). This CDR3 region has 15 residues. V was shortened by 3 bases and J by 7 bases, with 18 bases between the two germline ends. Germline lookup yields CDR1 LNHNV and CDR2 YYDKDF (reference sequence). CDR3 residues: CATSRMTVAPSEAFF. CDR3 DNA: TGTGCCACCAGCAGGATGACAGTCGCACCTAGTGAAGCTTTCTTT. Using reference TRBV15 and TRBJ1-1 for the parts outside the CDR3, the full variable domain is DAMVIQNPRYQVTQFGKPVTLSCSQTLNHNVMYWYQQKSSQAPKLLFHYYDKDFNNEADTPDNFQSRRPNTSFCFLDIRSPGLGDTAMYLCATSRMTVAPSEAFFGQGTRLTVV.

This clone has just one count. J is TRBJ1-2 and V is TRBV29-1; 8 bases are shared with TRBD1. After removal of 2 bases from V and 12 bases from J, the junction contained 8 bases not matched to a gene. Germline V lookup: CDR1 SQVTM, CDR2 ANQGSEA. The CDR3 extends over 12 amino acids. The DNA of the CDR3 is TGCAGCGTTGAATGGCAGGGGGCGCGTAACACCTTC. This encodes CSVEWQGARNTF.

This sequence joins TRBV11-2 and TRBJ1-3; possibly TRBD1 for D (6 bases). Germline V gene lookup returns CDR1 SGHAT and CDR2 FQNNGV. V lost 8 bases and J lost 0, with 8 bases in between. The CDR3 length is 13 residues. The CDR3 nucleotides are TGTGCCAGCGGGGGCCCCTCTGGAAACACCATATATTTT. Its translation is CASGGPSGNTIYF.

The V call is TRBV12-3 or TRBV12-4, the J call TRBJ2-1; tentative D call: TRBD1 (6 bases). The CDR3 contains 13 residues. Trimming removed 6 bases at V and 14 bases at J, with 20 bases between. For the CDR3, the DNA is TGTGCCAGCAGACGGCAGGACAGCCATCGAGAGTTCTTC. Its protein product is CASRRQDSHREFF.

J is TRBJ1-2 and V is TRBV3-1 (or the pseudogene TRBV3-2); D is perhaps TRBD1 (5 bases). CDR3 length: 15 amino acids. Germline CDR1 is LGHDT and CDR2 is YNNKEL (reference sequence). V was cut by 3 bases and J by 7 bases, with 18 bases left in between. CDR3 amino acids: CASSQAGGARSGYTF. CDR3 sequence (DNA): TGTGCCAGCAGCCAGGCCGGGGGAGCCCGGAGTGGCTACACCTTC.

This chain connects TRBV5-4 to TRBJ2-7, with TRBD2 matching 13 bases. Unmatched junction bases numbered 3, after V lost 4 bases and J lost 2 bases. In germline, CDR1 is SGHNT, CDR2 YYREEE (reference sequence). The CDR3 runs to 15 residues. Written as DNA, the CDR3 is TGTGCCAGCAGCACGGGACTAGCGGGGACCTACGAGCAGTACTTC. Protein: CASSTGLAGTYEQYF.

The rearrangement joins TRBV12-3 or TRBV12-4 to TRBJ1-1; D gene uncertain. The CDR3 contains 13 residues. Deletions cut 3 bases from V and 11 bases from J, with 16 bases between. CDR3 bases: TGTGCCAGCAGTTTCGATAGCGATCGGGTGGCTTTCTTT. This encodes CASSFDSDRVAFF.

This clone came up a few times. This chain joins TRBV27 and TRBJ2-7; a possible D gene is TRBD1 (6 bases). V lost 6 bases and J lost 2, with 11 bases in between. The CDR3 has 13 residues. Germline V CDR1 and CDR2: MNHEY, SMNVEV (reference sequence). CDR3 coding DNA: TGTGCCAGCAGGCAACAGGGTACCTACGAGCAGTACTTC. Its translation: CASRQQGTYEQYF.

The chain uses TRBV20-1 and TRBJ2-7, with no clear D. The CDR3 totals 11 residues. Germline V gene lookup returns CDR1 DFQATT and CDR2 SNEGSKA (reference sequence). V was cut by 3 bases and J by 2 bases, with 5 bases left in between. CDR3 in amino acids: CSARGTYEQYF. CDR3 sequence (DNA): TGCAGTGCTAGGGGCACCTACGAGCAGTACTTC.

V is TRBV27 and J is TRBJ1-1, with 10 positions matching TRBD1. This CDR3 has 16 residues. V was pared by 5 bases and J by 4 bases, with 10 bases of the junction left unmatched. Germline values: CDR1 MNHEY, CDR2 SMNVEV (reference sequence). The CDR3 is CASSPSATGGFTEAFF. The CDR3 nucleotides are TGTGCCAGCAGTCCGTCCGCGACAGGGGGCTTCACTGAAGCTTTCTTT.